This TCR beta chain was sequenced for a study of cytomegalovirus exposure and HLA in healthy donors. Study overall: Researchers found that about 82% of about 400 genotyped donors fell within the Caucasian-associated ancestry cluster. Study observations and caveats: Previously analyzed data showed that most TCR beta V segments were productive at a frequency of about 87% or about 30%.

The PCR employed 60 Vbeta primers together with 13 Jbeta primers. Here immunoSEQ multiplex PCR was the method, and the copy in TCRdb shows in-frame clones only, minus some. The sample includes 100,000 to 150,000 clones, roughly 75% of them seen just once. Points on this clone: Its cognate antigen is unknown.

The TCR sequence derives from a man aged 30 to 39 in good health and CMV-seronegative. Material for sequencing was PBMCs.

The DNA for the CDR3 is TGTGCCAGCAGTGAAATTTGGCAGGGGGCTTCCGAGCAGTACTTC. Its translation: CASSEIWQGASEQYF. V usage is TRBV6-1 and J usage is TRBJ2-7, with TRBD1 identical over 8 bases. CDR1 MNHNS and CDR2 SASEGT come from the germline V gene. J gave up 6 bases and V 2 bases, and 9 bases lay outside the gene matches. CDR3 length equals 15 residues.